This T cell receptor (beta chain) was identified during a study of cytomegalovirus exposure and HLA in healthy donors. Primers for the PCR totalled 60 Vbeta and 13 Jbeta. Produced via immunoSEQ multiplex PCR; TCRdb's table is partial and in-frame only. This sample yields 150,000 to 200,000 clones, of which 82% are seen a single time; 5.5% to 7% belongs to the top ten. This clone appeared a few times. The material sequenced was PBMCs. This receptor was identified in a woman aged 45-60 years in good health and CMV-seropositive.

The CDR3 DNA reads as TGTGCCTGGGGACGTTCAGGGGGCTCTGGAAACACCATATATTTT. Translated: CAWGRSGGSGNTIYF. The rearrangement joins TRBV30 to TRBJ1-3; 7 bases are a match to TRBD1. With V trimmed by 5 bases and J by 0 bases, 7 bases remained unmatched. The CDR3 runs 15 residues. The germline CDR1 and CDR2 sequences are GTSNPN and SVGIG (reference sequence).